The 2 T cell receptor beta chains below all came from one sample that was sequenced in a study of CD8+ T cells in alopecia areata. RNA was extracted and reverse transcribed into cDNA as the sequencing template. Using immunoSEQ multiplex PCR, the repertoire was profiled, and TCRdb retains in-frame clones only, with some absent. There are about 120,000 clones in the sample, none observed a single time. The sequenced material came from lesional skin. The source of these receptors is a C3H/HeJ mouse with alopecia areata. The strain is characterized by the MHC haplotype H2-k.

Worth noting for this clone: Gene names and germline refer to mouse. Read data end 4 residues before the CDR3 end; the end is taken from the germline J gene. The identical CDR3 is also encoded by other nucleotide sequences in the sample. The genes are TRBV1 and TRBJ2-5, with 12 bases identical to TRBD2. The CDR3 totals 17 residues. CDR1 is NSQYPW and CDR2 is LRSPGD in the germline V gene (reference sequence). The V segment lost 3 bases and the J segment 1 base; nucleotides outside the gene matches: 5. The CDR3 region is CTCSAGLGGRDQDTQYF. Partial CDR3 DNA: TGCACCTGCAGTGCGGGACTGGGGGGAAGGGACCAAGAC.

Points on this clone: Gene names refer to mouse genes. The CDR3: CASSIQRDYAEQFF. CDR3 DNA, as far as it was read: TGTGCCAGCAGTATTCAGCGAGACTATGCT. The chain uses TRBV19 and TRBJ2-1, with D unresolved. The read ends 4 residues early relative to the CDR3; the germline J gene fills the gap. CDR1 and CDR2 (germline): FNHDT, SITEND (reference sequence). There are 14 residues in the CDR3. Trimming took 2 bases from V and 2 from J, leaving 8 bases between them. The variable domain in full, completed from reference TRBV19 and TRBJ2-1, reads GGIITQTPKFLIGQEGQKLTLKCQQNFNHDTMYWYRQDSGKGLRLIYYSITENDLQKGDLSEGYDASREKKSSFSLTVTSAQKNEMAVFLCASSIQRDYAEQFFGPGTRLTVL.